This T cell receptor beta chain was recorded in a study of T-cell reconstitution after alpha-beta-depleted transplantation in children. Study results and limitations: A year post-transplant, T-cell counts and diversity derived mostly from newly produced T cells. Diversity of TCRbeta at day 60 was high in some patients, arising from surviving recipient T cells and thymic progenitors. Reportedly, roughly two months post-transplant, alpha-beta T cells arose from several hundred expanded graft clones.

The germline V gene has CDR1 SGHTA and CDR2 FQGNSA. The V and J ends lost 10 bases and 1 base respectively, with 19 bases between them. This CDR3 is 16 amino acids long. Unique molecular identifiers featured in how the TCRbeta library was prepared. MiXCR was run by TCRdb on the PCR reads, yielding one entry per CDR3 protein. This table holds about 980,000 distinct CDR3 sequences, around 30% found once. The sample holds a few counts of this clonotype. Its specificity is not known. Specimen: PBMCs, mostly from graft donor cells, collected 360 days after TCRalphabeta/CD19-depleted stem cell transplant. The gene calls are TRBV7-2 and TRBJ2-2, with D possibly TRBD1 on 5 matching bases. This TCR came from a boy younger than two who had a stem cell transplant for SCID, so the T cells may come from the graft donor. The CDR3, as DNA: TGTGCCACCTGCAGACAGCTAAGCCTGAACACCGGGGAGCTGTTTTTT. Translation: CATCRQLSLNTGELFF.